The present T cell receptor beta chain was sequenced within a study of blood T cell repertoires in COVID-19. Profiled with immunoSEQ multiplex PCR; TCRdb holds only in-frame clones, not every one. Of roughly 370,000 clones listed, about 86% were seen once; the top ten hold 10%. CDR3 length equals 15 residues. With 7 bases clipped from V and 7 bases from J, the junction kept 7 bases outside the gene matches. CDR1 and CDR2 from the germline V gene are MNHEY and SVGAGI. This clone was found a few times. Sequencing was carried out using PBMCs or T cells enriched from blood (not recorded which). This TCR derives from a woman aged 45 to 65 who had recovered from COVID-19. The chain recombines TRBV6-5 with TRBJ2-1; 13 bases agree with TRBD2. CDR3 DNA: TGTGCCAGCATCCCGATGACTAGCGGGGGGAATGAGCAGTTCTTC. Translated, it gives CASIPMTSGGNEQFF.